This is a list of T cell receptor beta chains from one sample in a study of T cell responses to AZD1222 COVID-19 vaccine. Profiled with immunoSEQ multiplex PCR; TCRdb holds only in-frame clones, not every one. Of around 200,000 clones in the sample, roughly 94% were seen once. The sequenced sample was peripheral blood, obtained 28 days after the second AZD1222 dose. These TCRs come from an adult who received the AZD1222 COVID-19 vaccine. Both conserved end residues are part of each CDR3. The D gene is left open where the match is weak. Clone size appears in some rows only: once, few, many, or a class for an expanded clone.

J	size	V	D	CDR3	DNA
TRBJ2-1	-	TRBV19	TRBD2	CASSIGAGGAGEQFF	TGTGCCAGTAGTATTGGGGCGGGAGGGGCCGGAGAGCAGTTCTTC
TRBJ1-2	-	TRBV7-9	TRBD1	CASSPGQGNYGYTF	TGTGCCAGCAGCCCGGGACAGGGGAACTATGGCTACACCTTC
TRBJ1-4	-	TRBV30	-	CAWSGGQYLDEKLFF	TGTGCCTGGAGTGGAGGACAGTATTTAGATGAAAAACTGTTTTTT
TRBJ2-5	-	TRBV21-1	-	CASSLGQGGLETQYF	TGTGCCAGCAGCTTAGGGCAGGGAGGTTTGGAGACCCAGTACTTC
TRBJ2-3	once	TRBV5-1	-	CASSLDATADTQYF	TGCGCCAGCAGCTTGGACGCTACCGCCGATACGCAGTATTTT
TRBJ2-7	-	TRBV27	-	CASSLPSYEQYF	TGTGCCAGCAGTTTACCATCCTACGAGCAGTACTTC
TRBJ2-3	-	TRBV7-2	-	CAIVSDTQYF	TGTGCCATCGTGTCAGATACGCAGTATTTT
TRBJ2-2	-	TRBV28	-	CASTPWGLAGELFF	TGTGCCAGCACCCCCTGGGGTCTCGCCGGGGAGCTGTTTTTT
TRBJ2-3	-	TRBV15	-	CATTGGSTDTQYF	TGTGCCACCACGGGGGGCAGCACAGATACGCAGTATTTT
TRBJ2-2	-	TRBV6-6	-	CASSRNLAGELFF	TGTGCCAGCAGTCGGAACCTTGCCGGGGAGCTGTTTTTT
TRBJ1-3	few	TRBV5-6	-	CASSFLTAVGGNTIYF	TGTGCCAGCAGCTTTCTGACAGCCGTAGGGGGAAACACCATATATTTT
TRBJ2-5	-	TRBV18	TRBD1	CASSPGTAETQYF	TGTGCCAGCTCACCAGGGACAGCAGAGACCCAGTACTTC
TRBJ1-3	-	TRBV28	-	CASRWAGGNTIYF	TGTGCCAGCAGATGGGCGGGAGGAAACACCATATATTTT
TRBJ2-2	-	TRBV14	TRBD2	CASSQTGLEGTGELFF	TGTGCCAGCAGCCAAACGGGACTAGAGGGCACCGGGGAGCTGTTTTTT
TRBJ2-3	-	TRBV18	TRBD2	CASSSSGSTDTQYF	TGTGCCAGCTCATCTAGCGGGAGCACAGATACGCAGTATTTT
TRBJ1-2	-	TRBV13	-	CASSGLYSWF	TGTGCCAGCAGCGGTCTCTATTCGTGGTTC
TRBJ2-5	-	TRBV5-1	TRBD2	CASSLVAGDRETQYF	TGCGCCAGCAGCTTGGTAGCGGGGGATCGTGAGACCCAGTACTTC
TRBJ2-7	-	TRBV4-3	-	CASSQGFVGARIEQYF	TGCGCCAGCAGCCAAGGTTTTGTAGGGGCGCGGATCGAGCAGTACTTC
TRBJ1-1	-	TRBV7-9	-	CASSLLRGGTGQRAEAFF	TGTGCCAGCAGCTTATTAAGGGGCGGGACCGGACAACGCGCTGAAGCTTTCTTT
TRBJ2-3	few	TRBV9	TRBD2	CASSVGASGLRSTDTQYF	TGTGCCAGCAGCGTAGGGGCTAGCGGGTTGAGGAGCACAGATACGCAGTATTTT
TRBJ1-5	-	TRBV10-3	-	CAISESGGSNQPQHF	TGTGCCATCAGTGAGTCAGGGGGGAGCAATCAGCCCCAGCATTTT
TRBJ1-5	-	TRBV6-6	-	CASSGLYAFQLPQHF	TGTGCCAGCAGTGGGTTATACGCCTTTCAGTTGCCCCAGCATTTT
TRBJ1-4	-	TRBV30	-	CAWSVYGFGRNEKLFF	TGTGCCTGGAGTGTGTACGGATTCGGAAGAAATGAAAAACTGTTTTTT
TRBJ2-4	-	TRBV10-1	TRBD1	CASSESNAKTGGEGAKNIQYF	TGCGCCAGCAGTGAGTCTAATGCTAAGACAGGGGGCGAGGGGGCCAAAAACATTCAGTACTTC
TRBJ2-5	-	TRBV5-1	-	CASSLWETQYF	TGCGCCAGCAGCTTATGGGAGACCCAGTACTTC
TRBJ1-1	-	TRBV14	TRBD1	CASSQDPGGWEAAFF	TGTGCCAGCAGCCAGGACCCAGGGGGCTGGGAAGCGGCTTTCTTT
TRBJ1-6	-	TRBV28	-	CASSLAGESSYNSPLHF	TGTGCCAGCAGTTTGGCAGGGGAGAGCTCCTATAATTCACCCCTCCACTTT
TRBJ2-2	-	TRBV29-1	-	CSVGDIGGELFF	TGCAGCGTTGGGGACATTGGCGGGGAGCTGTTTTTT
TRBJ1-4	-	TRBV18	-	CASSPVATNEKLFF	TGTGCCAGCTCACCAGTTGCAACTAATGAAAAACTGTTTTTT
TRBJ1-4	-	TRBV3-1/TRBV3-2	-	CASSQEAATNEKLFF	TGTGCCAGCAGCCAAGAAGCTGCAACTAATGAAAAACTGTTTTTT
TRBJ2-7	once	TRBV2	TRBD1	CASGQGATYEQYF	TGTGCCAGCGGACAGGGCGCCACCTACGAGCAGTACTTC
TRBJ1-2	-	TRBV27	-	CASSSRDGYGYTF	TGTGCCAGCAGTTCCAGGGACGGCTATGGCTACACCTTC
TRBJ2-5	once	TRBV24-1	-	CATPQAAGRPETQYF	TGTGCCACCCCCCAAGCAGCAGGGAGGCCTGAGACCCAGTACTTC
TRBJ1-2	-	TRBV9	-	CASSPSGGFDGYTF	TGTGCCAGCAGCCCGAGCGGGGGTTTTGATGGCTACACCTTC
TRBJ1-1	-	TRBV19	TRBD1	CASSTGTGHTEAFF	TGTGCCAGTAGCACCGGGACAGGGCACACTGAAGCTTTCTTT
TRBJ2-3	-	TRBV9	-	CASSLDRDYPTDTQYF	TGTGCCAGCAGCCTAGACCGGGATTACCCCACAGATACGCAGTATTTT
TRBJ1-1	once	TRBV3-1/TRBV3-2	-	CASSPLKGGTVAFF	TGTGCCAGCAGCCCCCTGAAGGGCGGTACCGTGGCTTTCTTT
TRBJ1-2	-	TRBV6-5	-	CASNPGAPDYGYTF	TGTGCCAGCAATCCAGGGGCCCCAGACTATGGCTACACCTTC
TRBJ1-2	once	TRBV28	-	CASSAPVGTYYGYTF	TGTGCCAGCAGTGCACCCGTTGGGACATACTATGGCTACACCTTC
TRBJ1-5	-	TRBV7-2	-	CASSAGTPYSNQPQHF	TGTGCCAGCAGCGCCGGGACACCATATAGCAATCAGCCCCAGCATTTT
TRBJ2-3	-	TRBV5-1	-	CASSSGSTDTQYF	TGCGCCAGCAGCTCCGGGTCCACAGATACGCAGTATTTT
TRBJ2-2	-	TRBV27	-	CASSFRASTAGHGELFF	TGTGCCAGCAGCTTTCGAGCGTCGACCGCAGGGCACGGGGAGCTGTTTTTT
TRBJ2-7	-	TRBV19	TRBD2	CASSPHGLAGESEQYF	TGTGCCAGTAGTCCCCACGGGCTAGCGGGAGAAAGCGAGCAGTACTTC